A selection of T cell receptor beta chains follows, all from one sample in a study of cytomegalovirus exposure and HLA in healthy donors. Sequencing was performed with immunoSEQ multiplex PCR; in TCRdb, only in-frame clones are kept and a portion is missing. Of over 150,000 clones in the sample, 80% to 90% were seen once. Specimen: PBMCs. These receptor sequences come from a man younger than 45 in good health and CMV-seropositive. Each CDR3 is given with its conserved first and last residue. The D gene is left open where the match is weak. The listing skips clone size in some rows; elsewhere it reads once, few, many or a size class.

j_call v_call d_call clone_size cdr3_nt cdr3_aa
TRBJ1-1 TRBV5-1 TRBD1 NA TGCGCCAGCAGAGGACCGGGACAGGGGAACACTGAAGCTTTCTTT CASRGPGQGNTEAFF
TRBJ2-7 TRBV30 TRBD1 NA TGTGCCTGGAGTAAGGGGACAGACCGCGAGCAGTACTTC CAWSKGTDREQYF
TRBJ1-2 TRBV6-5 NA NA TGTGCCAGCAGTTATTCAGGGGTAGAGTATGGCTACACCTTC CASSYSGVEYGYTF
TRBJ1-1 TRBV19 NA NA TGTGCCAGTAGAGGGAACAGGATTGAAGCTTTCTTT CASRGNRIEAFF
TRBJ2-1 TRBV18 NA NA TGTGCCAGCTCACCACGGGGCGATGAGCAGTTCTTC CASSPRGDEQFF
TRBJ2-5 TRBV27 NA NA TGTGCCAGCAGTTGGGGGGGACAAAAAGAGACCCAGTACTTC CASSWGGQKETQYF
TRBJ2-1 TRBV18 TRBD2 NA TGTGCCAGCTCCGCACGTGTGGGACTAGCGGATCCCAATGAGCAGTTCTTC CASSARVGLADPNEQFF
TRBJ2-7 TRBV7-9 TRBD2 NA TGTGCCAGCAGCCGGGGAGGGCGGGAGGACGAGCAGTACTTC CASSRGGREDEQYF
TRBJ2-7 TRBV7-9 TRBD2 NA TGTGCCAGCAGCTCTAGCGGGAGCTCCTACGAGCAGTACTTC CASSSSGSSYEQYF
TRBJ2-5 TRBV27 TRBD2 NA TGTGCCAGCAGTTTCGGCGGGAGGGCCCGGGAGACCCAGTACTTC CASSFGGRARETQYF
TRBJ1-2 TRBV6-5 NA NA TGTGCCAGCAGTTACCGACAGGAGAACTATGGCTACACCTTC CASSYRQENYGYTF
TRBJ2-2 TRBV9 NA NA TGTGCCAGCAGCGCCGGACAGAGGGTCTACACCGGGGAGCTGTTTTTT CASSAGQRVYTGELFF
TRBJ1-5 TRBV5-4 NA few TGTGCCAGCAGCTCTGAGCTTAGGCAGGGGTGTCAGCCCCAGCATTTT CASSSELRQGCQPQHF
TRBJ2-3 TRBV15 TRBD2 NA TGTGCCACCAGCAGAGCGGGACTAGCCCCGTATTTT CATSRAGLAPYF
TRBJ2-1 TRBV5-1 TRBD2 NA TGCGCCAGCAGCTTGGACGGGAGGGGGTATGAGCAGTTCTTC CASSLDGRGYEQFF
TRBJ2-7 TRBV6-6 TRBD1 once TGTGCCAGCAGTTGGGGACAGGGGGGCGACGAGCAGTACTTC CASSWGQGGDEQYF
TRBJ2-7 TRBV7-9 TRBD2 NA TGTTCCAGCAGCTCACCCCAAAAGACTAGCGGTTTATACGAGCAGTACTTC CSSSSPQKTSGLYEQYF
TRBJ2-5 TRBV7-9 TRBD1 NA TGTGCCAGCAGCCGGGACAGGGGGCGTGTGGGGGAGACCCAGTACTTC CASSRDRGRVGETQYF
TRBJ2-3 TRBV19 TRBD2 NA TGTGCCAGTAGTATCCGAACTAGCGGGAGATCAGATACGCAGTATTTT CASSIRTSGRSDTQYF
TRBJ2-1 TRBV18 NA NA TGTGCCAGCTCATCCCGACAGGAGCTCTCCGAGTTCTTC CASSSRQELSEFF
TRBJ2-3 TRBV4-2 NA few TGTGCCAGCAGCCAAGATCTTGGCCGGGGGAACACAGATACGCAGTATTTT CASSQDLGRGNTDTQYF
TRBJ2-1 TRBV7-9 TRBD2 NA TGTGCCAGCAGCTTTCCTCGGACTAGCGCATTGGAGCAGTTCTTC CASSFPRTSALEQFF
TRBJ2-4 TRBV7-2 NA NA TGTGCCAGCAGCTCTCTTTCCTTCATAGCCCCTCACATTCAGTACTTC CASSSLSFIAPHIQYF
TRBJ2-1 TRBV7-3 TRBD1 NA TGTGCCAGCAGCGGTCCGGGACAGGGGCTGAATGAGCAGTTCTTC CASSGPGQGLNEQFF
TRBJ2-1 TRBV5-1 TRBD1 NA TGCGCCAGCAGCCCAGGACAGGGAGAGCAGTTCTTC CASSPGQGEQFF
TRBJ1-4 TRBV18 NA NA TGTGCCAGCTCACCAGGGGCTAAGGAAAAACTGTTTTTT CASSPGAKEKLFF
TRBJ1-1 TRBV4-3 NA few TGCGCCAGCAGTTACTTGGAGGGAAACACTGAAGCTTTCTTT CASSYLEGNTEAFF
TRBJ2-1 TRBV2 TRBD2 NA TGTGCCAGCAGTGGTGCGGGAGTAGCTTACAATGAGCAGTTCTTC CASSGAGVAYNEQFF
TRBJ1-5 TRBV6-1 NA NA TGTGCCAGCAGTGTTGGAGGGAGGGGCAATCAGCCCCAGCATTTT CASSVGGRGNQPQHF
TRBJ1-5 TRBV6-5 TRBD1 once TGTGCCAGCAGCGGACAGGGGGGTCAGCCCCAGCATTTT CASSGQGGQPQHF
TRBJ2-7 TRBV7-6 NA NA TGTGCCAGCAGCTTGACTCCTAGCTCCTACGAGCAGTACTTC CASSLTPSSYEQYF
TRBJ2-3 TRBV9 TRBD2 NA TGTGCCAGCAGCGTAGGGGGCGGGAGGGCCACAGATACGCAGTATTTT CASSVGGGRATDTQYF
TRBJ2-1 TRBV29-1 NA once TGCAGCGTGGAAGGGGAGAGATACAATGAGCAGTTCTTC CSVEGERYNEQFF